This T cell receptor (beta chain) was recovered during a study of beta chain features in type 1 diabetes. Investigators reverse transcribed all isolated RNA, so they sequenced expressed TCRB transcripts. TCRdb's copy holds only in-frame clones and misses some; the assay was immunoSEQ multiplex PCR. The sample records over 150,000 clones, roughly 8.1% being singletons. Sampling consisted of one heparinised blood draw per donor, averaging roughly 0.12 L. The V gene end was trimmed by 1 base and the J gene end by 6 bases; junction bases not matched to a gene: 10. Germline V gene sequence: CDR1 LNHNV, CDR2 YYDKDF (reference sequence). This CDR3 is 17 amino acids long.

Sequencing was carried out using central memory CD4+ T cells from blood. The V call is TRBV15, the J call TRBJ1-4; TRBD1 aligns across 8 bases. This clonotype was sampled from a man between 18 and 29 years old in good health. The CDR3 is CATSRGQGAREDEKLFF. The CDR3 nucleotides read TGTGCCACCAGCAGAGGTCAGGGGGCGCGCGAGGATGAAAAACTGTTTTTT.